This T cell receptor beta chain comes out of a study of T cell repertoires in cytomegalovirus infection. Study summary: Recently identified HLA-C-restricted CMV epitopes and well-studied HLA-B-restricted CMV epitopes were used by the study. TCR beta signatures that were public indicated CMV infection and matching HLA type. Study-wide points: HLA-C-restricted CMV-specific TCR beta clonotypes were dominant in the ex vivo response.

Germline V lookup: CDR1 LGHNA, CDR2 YSLEER. The CDR3 loop spans 16 amino acids. With 0 bases removed from V and 2 bases from J, the gap between germline ends came to 11 bases. The count of this clonotype is one. Its antigen is not known. MiXCR, applied by TCRdb to the reads, yields one record per CDR3 protein. The table shows about 480,000 distinct CDR3 sequences, with 33% occurring only once. This sample comprised cultured PBMCs, obtained from culture after CMV antigen stimulation. This clonotype was obtained from a human donor in good health (CMV status not recorded). Some clones in this sample may be carry-over from other donors' samples. The chain carries TRBV4-3 and TRBJ1-3; possibly TRBD1 for D (5 bases). The chain's CDR3 is CASSQDQAGTGNTIYF. DNA of the CDR3: TGCGCCAGCAGCCAAGACCAAGCAGGGACTGGAAACACCATATATTTT.